This is a list of T cell receptor beta chains from one sample in a study of cytomegalovirus exposure and HLA in healthy donors. Produced via immunoSEQ multiplex PCR; TCRdb's table is partial and in-frame only. The sample comprises roughly 120,000 clones, about 80% of which are singletons, and 3.5% to 4.5% rests with the top ten. Specimen: PBMCs. The receptors originated from a man aged 30 to 45 in good health and CMV-seropositive. CDR3s include the opening cysteine and the closing phenylalanine or tryptophan. The D gene is left open where the match is weak. Size values are once, few and many counts, or a class for expanded clones, and some rows have none.

-	TRBV28	TRBJ2-6	-	TGTGCCAGCAGTTTAATCGGAGAGGCGATTTCTGGGGCCAACGTCCTGACTTTC	CASSLIGEAISGANVLTF
-	TRBV27	TRBJ1-2	-	TGTGCCAGCAGTTTGTCCCCACGGGTACACTATGGCTACACCTTC	CASSLSPRVHYGYTF
TRBD2	TRBV18	TRBJ2-3	-	TGTGCCAGCTCACCACCAAGCGGGGGGACAGATACGCAGTATTTT	CASSPPSGGTDTQYF
-	TRBV10-1	TRBJ1-5	-	TGCGCCACCCTCGGGTTCACAGGCCCGTATAGCAATCAGCCCCAGCATTTT	CATLGFTGPYSNQPQHF
-	TRBV9	TRBJ2-1	-	TGTGCCAGCAGCGAGGGACTCGGCTCCTACAATGAGCAGTTCTTC	CASSEGLGSYNEQFF
-	TRBV28	TRBJ2-7	-	TGTGCCAGCAGGAGGGACTACGAGCAGTACTTC	CASRRDYEQYF
-	TRBV4-2	TRBJ1-1	-	TGTGCCAGCAGCCAAGAGTATGGAGGGACTGAAGCTTTCTTT	CASSQEYGGTEAFF
TRBD2	TRBV30	TRBJ2-5	-	TGTGCCTGGGGAGGGCGGGAGGGGGAGACCCAGTACTTC	CAWGGREGETQYF
-	TRBV7-9	TRBJ2-7	-	TGTGCCAGCAGCCCCTTAGACAGGATCTACGAGCAGTACTTC	CASSPLDRIYEQYF
TRBD1	TRBV28	TRBJ1-5	once	TGTGCCAGCAGTCCCAGGACAGGAAGCAATCAGCCCCAGCATTTT	CASSPRTGSNQPQHF
-	TRBV13	TRBJ2-2	-	TGTGCCAGCAGCTCCCGGGACAAGATCTCGAACACCGGGGAGCTGTTTTTT	CASSSRDKISNTGELFF
TRBD1	TRBV25-1	TRBJ2-7	-	TGTGCCAGCAGTGATCACTCGGACAGGAGCGAGCAGTACTTC	CASSDHSDRSEQYF
-	TRBV6-1	TRBJ1-5	-	TGTGCCAGCAGTTTCCGGGAGCCCCAGCATTTT	CASSFREPQHF
TRBD1	TRBV6-5	TRBJ1-1	few	TGTGCCAGCAGTTACTCGAGGGGGCGCGTCACTGAAGCTTTCTTT	CASSYSRGRVTEAFF
TRBD1	TRBV7-9	TRBJ1-2	-	TGTGCCAGCACCCCAGACCCGGGACAGGAGGCTGGCTACACCTTC	CASTPDPGQEAGYTF
-	TRBV6-1	TRBJ2-2	few	TGTGCCAACTCCAGGGGTTACGCGAACACCGGGGAGCTGTTTTTT	CANSRGYANTGELFF
-	TRBV10-3	TRBJ2-7	-	TGTGCCATCAGTGAGTCCGACAGCCACCCATACTTC	CAISESDSHPYF
TRBD2	TRBV6-1	TRBJ2-1	few	TGTGCCAGCGAGGACGGACTAGCGGGGTACAATGAGCAGTTCTTC	CASEDGLAGYNEQFF
-	TRBV5-1	TRBJ2-1	-	TGCGCCAGCAGGGCTCAGTTCGGGAGCCCCTACAATGAGCAGTTCTTC	CASRAQFGSPYNEQFF